The sequence of this T cell receptor (beta chain) was determined in a study of T cell responses to AZD1222 COVID-19 vaccine. Measured with immunoSEQ multiplex PCR; TCRdb has only the in-frame clones, and not every one. The data contain tens of thousands of clones, about 90% of them singletons. Whole-study findings and limits: Among the donors, most were white British and more were female, and clonal diversity was possibly underestimated.

The germline gives CDR1 SNHLY, CDR2 FYNNEI. V lost 8 bases and J lost 6, with 18 bases in between. This CDR3 comprises 14 residues. As regards this clone: Its antigen is currently unknown.

The sample consisted of peripheral blood, taken on day 0 of AZD1222 vaccination. The TCR was taken from an adult in good health. The rearrangement uses TRBV2 and TRBJ2-3; D is unclear. The chain's CDR3 is CASLDGAFGDTQYF. Here the CDR3 DNA reads TGTGCCAGCCTAGACGGAGCGTTTGGGGATACGCAGTATTTT.